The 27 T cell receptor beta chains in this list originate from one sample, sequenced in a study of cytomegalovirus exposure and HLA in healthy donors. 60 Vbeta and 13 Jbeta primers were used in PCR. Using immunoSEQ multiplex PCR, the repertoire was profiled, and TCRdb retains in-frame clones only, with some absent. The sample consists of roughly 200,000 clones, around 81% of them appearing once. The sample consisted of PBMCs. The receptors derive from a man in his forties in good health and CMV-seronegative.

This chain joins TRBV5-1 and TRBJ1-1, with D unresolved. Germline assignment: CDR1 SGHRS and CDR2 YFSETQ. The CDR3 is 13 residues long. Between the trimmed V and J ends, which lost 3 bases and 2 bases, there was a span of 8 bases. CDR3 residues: CASSSTLNTEAFF. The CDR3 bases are TGCGCCAGCAGCTCGACACTTAACACTGAAGCTTTCTTT.

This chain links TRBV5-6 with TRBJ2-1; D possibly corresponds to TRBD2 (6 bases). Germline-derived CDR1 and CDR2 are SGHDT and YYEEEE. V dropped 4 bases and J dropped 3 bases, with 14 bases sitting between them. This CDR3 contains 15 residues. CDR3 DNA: TGTGCCAGCAGCCCAAGCGGTAGCGGCTACAATGAGCAGTTCTTC. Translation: CASSPSGSGYNEQFF.

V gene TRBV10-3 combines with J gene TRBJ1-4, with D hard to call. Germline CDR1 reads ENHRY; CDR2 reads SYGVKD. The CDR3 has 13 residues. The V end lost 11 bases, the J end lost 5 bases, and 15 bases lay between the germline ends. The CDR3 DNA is TGTGCCTCCGCCCGGGAAATGAATGAAAAACTGTTTTTT. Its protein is CASAREMNEKLFF.

The CDR3 is CASRLTDTQYF. The CDR3 coding sequence is TGTGCCTCCCGTCTCACAGATACGCAGTATTTT. This chain connects TRBV7-8 to TRBJ2-3; D is uncertain. The CDR3 covers 11 residues. Trimming removed 11 bases at V and 2 bases at J, with 8 bases between. From germline, CDR1 is SGHVS and CDR2 FQNEAQ.

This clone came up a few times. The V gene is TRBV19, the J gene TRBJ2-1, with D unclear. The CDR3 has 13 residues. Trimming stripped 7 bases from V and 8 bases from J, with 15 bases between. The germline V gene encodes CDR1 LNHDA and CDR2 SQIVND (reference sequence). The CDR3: CASTSLQSDEQFF. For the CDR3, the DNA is TGTGCCAGTACCTCTCTGCAGTCCGATGAGCAGTTCTTC.

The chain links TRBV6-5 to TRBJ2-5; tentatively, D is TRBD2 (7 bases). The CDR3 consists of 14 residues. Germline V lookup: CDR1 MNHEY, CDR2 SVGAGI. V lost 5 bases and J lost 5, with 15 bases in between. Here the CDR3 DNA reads TGTGCCAGCAGTAGGGGGAGGGGGAGGGAGACCCAGTACTTC. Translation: CASSRGRGRETQYF.

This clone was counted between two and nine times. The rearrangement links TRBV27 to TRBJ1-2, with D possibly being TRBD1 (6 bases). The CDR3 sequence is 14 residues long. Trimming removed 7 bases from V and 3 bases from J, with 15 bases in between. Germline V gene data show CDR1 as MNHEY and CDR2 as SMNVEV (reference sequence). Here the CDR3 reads CASNPRGQHYGYTF. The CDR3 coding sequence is TGTGCCAGCAACCCTAGAGGACAGCACTATGGCTACACCTTC.

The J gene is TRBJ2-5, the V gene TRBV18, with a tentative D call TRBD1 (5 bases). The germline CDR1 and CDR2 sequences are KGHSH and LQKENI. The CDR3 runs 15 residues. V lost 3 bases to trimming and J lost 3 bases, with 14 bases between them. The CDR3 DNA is TGTGCCAGCTCACCGAGAGACAGCCTAAAAGAGACCCAGTACTTC. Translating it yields CASSPRDSLKETQYF.

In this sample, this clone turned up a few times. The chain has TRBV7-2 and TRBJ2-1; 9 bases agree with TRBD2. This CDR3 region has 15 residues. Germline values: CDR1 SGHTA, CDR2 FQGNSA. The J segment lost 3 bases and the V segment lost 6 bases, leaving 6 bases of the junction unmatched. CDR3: CASSPAGGDYNEQFF. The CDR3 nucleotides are TGTGCCAGCAGTCCCGCGGGGGGGGACTACAATGAGCAGTTCTTC.

Written as DNA, the CDR3 is TGTGCCAGCAGCTTCTATATGAACACTGAAGCTTTCTTT. Its protein is CASSFYMNTEAFF. The genes are TRBV7-3 and TRBJ1-1; D gene uncertain. Trimming took off 3 bases at V and 0 bases at J, with 5 bases between the two ends. The CDR3 is made up of 13 amino acids. Per germline, CDR1 SGHTA and CDR2 FQGTGA.

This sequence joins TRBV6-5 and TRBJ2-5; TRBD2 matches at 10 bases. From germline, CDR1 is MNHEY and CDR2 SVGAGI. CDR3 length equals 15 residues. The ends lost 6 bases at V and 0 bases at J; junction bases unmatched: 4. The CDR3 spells CASSGTSANQETQYF. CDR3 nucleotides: TGTGCCAGCAGCGGGACTAGCGCAAACCAAGAGACCCAGTACTTC.

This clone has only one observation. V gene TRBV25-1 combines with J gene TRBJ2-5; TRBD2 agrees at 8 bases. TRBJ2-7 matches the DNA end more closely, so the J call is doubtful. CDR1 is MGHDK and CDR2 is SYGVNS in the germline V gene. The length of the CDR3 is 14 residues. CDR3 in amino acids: CASSGGGPLNEQYF. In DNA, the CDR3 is TGTGCCAGCAGTGGCGGGGGGCCGTTGAACGAGCAGTACTTC.

The chain's CDR3 is CASSLSLGQYSYEQYF. DNA of the CDR3: TGTGCCAGCAGCTTATCTTTGGGACAGTATTCCTACGAGCAGTACTTC. The chain couples TRBV11-3 to TRBJ2-7; 7 nucleotides agree with TRBD1. This CDR3 is 16 amino acids long. Per germline, CDR1 SGHNT and CDR2 YENEEA. The V and J ends lost 2 bases and 1 base, in that order; junction bases with no gene match: 8.

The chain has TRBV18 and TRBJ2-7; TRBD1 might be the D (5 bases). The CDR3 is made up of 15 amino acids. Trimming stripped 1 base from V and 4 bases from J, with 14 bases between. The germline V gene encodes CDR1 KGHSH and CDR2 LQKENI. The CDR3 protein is CASSPQGHPGYEQYF. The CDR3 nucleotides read TGTGCCAGCTCACCACAAGGACACCCAGGGTACGAGCAGTACTTC.

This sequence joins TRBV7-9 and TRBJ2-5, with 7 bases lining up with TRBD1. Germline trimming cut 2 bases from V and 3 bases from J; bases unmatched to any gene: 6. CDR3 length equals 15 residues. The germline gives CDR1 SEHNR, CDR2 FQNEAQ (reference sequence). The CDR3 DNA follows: TGTGCCAGCAGCTTACCGGGACAGCTAAAAGAGACCCAGTACTTC. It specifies CASSLPGQLKETQYF.

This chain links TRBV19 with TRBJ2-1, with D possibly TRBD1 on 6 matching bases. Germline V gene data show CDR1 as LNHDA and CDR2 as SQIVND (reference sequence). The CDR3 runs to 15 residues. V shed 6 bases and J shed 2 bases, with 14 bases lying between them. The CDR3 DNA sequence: TGTGCCAGTAGACTAGGTCAGGGGACCTACAATGAGCAGTTCTTC. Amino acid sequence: CASRLGQGTYNEQFF.

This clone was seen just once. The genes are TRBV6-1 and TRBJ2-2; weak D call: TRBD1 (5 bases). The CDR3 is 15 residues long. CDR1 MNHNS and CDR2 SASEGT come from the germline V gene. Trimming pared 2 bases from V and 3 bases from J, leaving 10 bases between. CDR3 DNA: TGTGCCAGCAGTGAAAAGGGGATCGACACCGGGGAGCTGTTTTTT. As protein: CASSEKGIDTGELFF.

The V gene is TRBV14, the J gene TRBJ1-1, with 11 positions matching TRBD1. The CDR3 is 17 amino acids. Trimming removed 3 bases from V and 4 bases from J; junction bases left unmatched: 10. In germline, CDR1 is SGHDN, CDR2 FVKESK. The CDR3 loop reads CASSQSKDRGRGTEAFF. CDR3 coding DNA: TGTGCCAGCAGCCAGTCGAAGGACAGGGGGCGCGGCACTGAAGCTTTCTTT.

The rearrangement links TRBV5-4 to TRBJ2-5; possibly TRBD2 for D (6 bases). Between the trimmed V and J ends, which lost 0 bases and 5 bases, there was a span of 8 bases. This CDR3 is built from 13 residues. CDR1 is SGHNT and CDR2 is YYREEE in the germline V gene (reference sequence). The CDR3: CASSLGGGETQYF. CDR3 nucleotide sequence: TGTGCCAGCAGCTTGGGTGGAGGGGAGACCCAGTACTTC.

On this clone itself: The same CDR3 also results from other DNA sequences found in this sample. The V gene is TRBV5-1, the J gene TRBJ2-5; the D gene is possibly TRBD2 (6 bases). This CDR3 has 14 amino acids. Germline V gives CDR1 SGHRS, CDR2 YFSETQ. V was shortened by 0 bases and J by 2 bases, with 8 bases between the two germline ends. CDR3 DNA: TGCGCCAGCAGCTTGGCCGGGGGACAAGAGACCCAGTACTTC. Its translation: CASSLAGGQETQYF.

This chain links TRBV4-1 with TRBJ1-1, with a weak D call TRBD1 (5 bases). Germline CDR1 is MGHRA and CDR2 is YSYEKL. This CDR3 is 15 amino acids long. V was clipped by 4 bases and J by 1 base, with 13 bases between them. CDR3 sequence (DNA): TGCGCCAGCAGCCTTCTCAGGGATGGGAACACTGAAGCTTTCTTT. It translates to CASSLLRDGNTEAFF.

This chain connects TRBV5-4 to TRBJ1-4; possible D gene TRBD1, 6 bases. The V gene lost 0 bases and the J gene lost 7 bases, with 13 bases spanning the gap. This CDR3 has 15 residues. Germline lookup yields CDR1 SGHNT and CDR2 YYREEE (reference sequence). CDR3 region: CASSLEGGTSEKLFF. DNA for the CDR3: TGTGCCAGCAGCTTGGAGGGGGGGACGAGTGAAAAACTGTTTTTT.

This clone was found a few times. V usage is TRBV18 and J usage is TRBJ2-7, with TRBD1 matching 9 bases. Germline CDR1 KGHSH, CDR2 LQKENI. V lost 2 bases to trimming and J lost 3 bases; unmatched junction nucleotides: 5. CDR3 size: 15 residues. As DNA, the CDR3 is TGTGCCAGCTCACCAGTGGGGACAGGGAACTACGAGCAGTACTTC. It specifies CASSPVGTGNYEQYF.

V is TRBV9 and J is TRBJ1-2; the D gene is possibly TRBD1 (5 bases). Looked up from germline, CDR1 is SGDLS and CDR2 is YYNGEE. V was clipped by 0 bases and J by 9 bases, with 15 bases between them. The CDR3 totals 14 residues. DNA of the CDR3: TGTGCCAGCAGCGTAGGACGATTGGACAATAGCTACACCTTC. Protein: CASSVGRLDNSYTF.

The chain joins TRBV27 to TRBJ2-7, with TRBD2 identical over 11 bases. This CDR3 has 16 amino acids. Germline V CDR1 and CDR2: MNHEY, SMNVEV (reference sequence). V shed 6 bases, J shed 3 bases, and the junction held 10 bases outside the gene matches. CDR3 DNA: TGTGCCAGCAGGCCAGTACTAGCGGGGGCCCTCTACGAGCAGTACTTC. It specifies CASRPVLAGALYEQYF.

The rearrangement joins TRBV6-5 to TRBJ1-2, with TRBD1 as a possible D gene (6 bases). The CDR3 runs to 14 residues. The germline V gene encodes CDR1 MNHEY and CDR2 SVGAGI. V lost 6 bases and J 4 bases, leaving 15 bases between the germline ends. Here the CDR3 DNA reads TGTGCCAGCAGCATAAAGGACAGCTTCTATGGCTACACCTTC. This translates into CASSIKDSFYGYTF.

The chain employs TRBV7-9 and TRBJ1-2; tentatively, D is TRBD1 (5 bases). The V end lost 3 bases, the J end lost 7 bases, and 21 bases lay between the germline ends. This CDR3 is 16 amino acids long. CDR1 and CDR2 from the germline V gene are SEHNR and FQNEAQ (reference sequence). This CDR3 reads CASSFSGGIHDGGYTF. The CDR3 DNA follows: TGTGCCAGCAGCTTCAGCGGGGGGATCCACGACGGTGGCTACACCTTC. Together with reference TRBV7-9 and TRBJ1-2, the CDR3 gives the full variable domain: DTGVSQNPRHKITKRGQNVTFRCDPISEHNRLYWYRQTLGQGPEFLTYFQNEAQLEKSRLLSDRFSAERPKGSFSTLEIQRTEQGDSAMYLCASSFSGGIHDGGYTFGSGTRLTVV.